Listed here are 10 T cell receptor beta chains from one sample, sequenced in a study of early T cells in non-severe SARS-CoV-2 infection. Each CDR3 protein is one row after TCRdb ran MiXCR on the 5' RACE reads. The profile shows tens of thousands of distinct CDR3 sequences, around 15% of them singletons. The sequenced sample consisted of whole blood. These receptor sequences come from an adult who was a healthcare worker with PCR-confirmed SARS-CoV-2 infection or an uninfected control (not recorded which).

A few counts support this clonotype. The CDR3 is CASSPGHQDRDYNEQFF. Written as DNA, the CDR3 is TGTGCCAGCTCACCGGGGCATCAGGACAGGGATTACAATGAGCAGTTCTTC. The rearrangement uses TRBV18 and TRBJ2-1; 8 bases map to TRBD1. CDR3 length equals 17 residues. Unmatched junction bases numbered 11, after V lost 3 bases and J lost 4 bases. From germline, CDR1 is KGHSH and CDR2 LQKENI.

A few counts support this clonotype. The chain has TRBV9 and TRBJ2-1; TRBD1 aligns across 10 bases. V shed 3 bases, J shed 7 bases, and the junction held 10 bases outside the gene matches. Germline CDR1 and CDR2: SGDLS and YYNGEE. The CDR3 totals 16 residues. As DNA, the CDR3 is TGTGCCAGCAGCGCCCCCGGGACAGGGGCGAGGAATGAGCAGTTCTTC. This translates into CASSAPGTGARNEQFF.

The chain has TRBV29-1 and TRBJ2-3; 7 positions agree with TRBD1. The V gene's germline CDR1 is SQVTM and CDR2 ANQGSEA. Trimming removed 6 bases from V and 2 bases from J; junction bases left unmatched: 5. The CDR3 contains 13 residues. CDR3: CSVAGQVTDTQYF. The CDR3 region has the DNA TGCAGCGTAGCTGGACAGGTCACAGATACGCAGTATTTT.

This clonotype has only a few counts. The V and J genes are TRBV19 and TRBJ2-1; 7 positions match TRBD1. Germline V CDR1 and CDR2: LNHDA, SQIVND (reference sequence). V lost 7 bases and J lost 9; bases outside the gene matches: 15. The CDR3 consists of 15 residues. CDR3 residues: CASNPRGQNRGEQFF. The CDR3 nucleotides read TGTGCCAGTAACCCACGGGGACAGAATAGGGGTGAGCAGTTCTTC.

The rearrangement links TRBV5-1 to TRBJ2-4; TRBD1 aligns across 8 bases. This CDR3 spans 13 amino acids. V trimming: 2 bases; J trimming: 7 bases; junction bases outside the gene matches: 2. Germline values: CDR1 SGHRS, CDR2 YFSETQ. The CDR3 region has the DNA TGCGCCAGCAGCTTACAGGGGGAGAACATTCAGTACTTC. Encoded protein: CASSLQGENIQYF.

In its sample, this clonotype was seen a few times. The chain joins TRBV7-6 to TRBJ2-7; 8 nucleotides align to TRBD2. Germline assignment: CDR1 SGHVS and CDR2 FNYEAQ. The CDR3 has 14 amino acids. Trimming removed 5 bases from V and 7 bases from J; junction bases left unmatched: 10. The CDR3 DNA sequence: TGTGCCAGCAGCCCTTTAGCGGGGACGGGAGAGCAGTACTTC. Its translation: CASSPLAGTGEQYF. Looking up the rest from reference TRBV7-6 and TRBJ2-7 gives the full variable domain: GAGVSQSPRYKVTKRGQDVALRCDPISGHVSLYWYRQALGQGPEFLTYFNYEAQQDKSGLPNDRFSAERPEGSISTLTIQRTEQRDSAMYRCASSPLAGTGEQYFGPGTRLTVT.

The sample holds many counts of this clonotype. V is TRBV5-1 and J is TRBJ2-1, with D tentatively TRBD1 (5 bases). The V gene's germline CDR1 is SGHRS and CDR2 YFSETQ. V lost 0 bases and J lost 7, with 14 bases in between. This CDR3 is 15 amino acids long. CDR3 in DNA: TGCGCCAGCAGCTTGGGGGGCCAATCAGGAAATGAGCAGTTCTTC. Translation: CASSLGGQSGNEQFF.

The V and J genes are TRBV19 and TRBJ2-4; 8 positions match TRBD1. This CDR3 comprises 16 residues. CDR1 and CDR2 from the germline V gene are LNHDA and SQIVND (reference sequence). J was trimmed by 6 bases and V by 5 bases; bases with no gene match: 12. The DNA of the CDR3 is TGTGCCAGTAGTCTCGGGGTGACAGGGGCTTTAAACATTCAGTACTTC. Translating gives CASSLGVTGALNIQYF.

The CDR3 DNA reads TGTGCCAGCAGTTTAACCCCTCGAGGACAGAGAAATCAGCCCCAGCATTTT. This gives the protein CASSLTPRGQRNQPQHF. The V call is TRBV12-3 or TRBV12-4, the J call TRBJ1-5, with D maybe TRBD1 (6 bases). The CDR3 extends over 17 amino acids. Between the trimmed V and J ends, which lost 2 bases and 4 bases, there was a span of 18 bases.

This clonotype is a singleton in its sample. The chain joins TRBV5-1 to TRBJ2-7; D might be TRBD1 (6 bases). With 3 bases removed from V and 5 bases from J, the gap between germline ends came to 15 bases. CDR1 and CDR2 from the germline V gene are SGHRS and YFSETQ. The CDR3 runs to 14 residues. CDR3 protein: CASSSPWQGNEQYF. The CDR3 DNA is TGCGCCAGCAGCTCGCCGTGGCAGGGGAACGAGCAGTACTTC.